The entry below gives a single T cell receptor beta chain sequence along with its context. Antigen: not known. This record comes from a study of T cells in Graves' hyperthyroidism and ophthalmopathy. Study background: Upon initial diagnosis and before any treatment, peripheral blood was collected. Findings of the study overall: Clonotypes that were expanded in thyroid above 0.001 mostly appeared in blood too.

With a duration under 2 months, the hyperthyroidism was newly diagnosed in patients aged 18 to 65. CDR3 length: 15 amino acids. Losses at the gene ends were 4 bases for V and 4 bases for J; bases not matched to a gene: 9. Germline V gene sequence: CDR1 DFQATT, CDR2 SNEGSKA (reference sequence). Amplification of TCR beta CDR3 regions used RNA as the template. When the TCR CDR3 underwent first-round RT-PCR, the HTBI primer set was used. TCRdb fed the multiplex PCR reads into MiXCR, producing one record per CDR3 protein. The table has about 280,000 distinct CDR3 sequences, around a quarter seen once; the top ten hold about a quarter.

This rearrangement joins TRBV20-1 to TRBJ2-5, with 10 nucleotides matching TRBD2. Sample: blood. The TCR comes from a man between 35 and 55 years old with Graves' hyperthyroidism that later progressed to Graves' ophthalmopathy. CDR3 DNA: TGCAGTGCTAACCGTAGGATAGCGGGAGGAGAGACCCAGTACTTC. This sequence encodes CSANRRIAGGETQYF.